This T cell receptor beta chain was captured by sequencing in a study of post-analysis software for immune sequencing data. As for the study in general: Disease courses included relapsing-remitting, secondary progressive and progressive-relapsing multiple sclerosis.

Note on this clonotype: The antigen is not known.

Included in the TCR beta cDNA libraries were unique molecular identifiers. T cells numbering roughly 0.95 to 10 million yielded 450,000 to 500,000 cDNA molecules. TCRdb used MiXCR to reprocess the PCR reads, holding one entry per CDR3 protein. The table lists about 400,000 distinct CDR3 sequences, roughly 36% of them singletons. Notes on the study in general: F-measure co-clustering was strong for batch-matched samples. Controls showed lower frequencies than patients for a handful of TRBV segments, and TRBV5-6, TRBV5-1 and TRBV20-1 were among these. Significantly decreased normalized Chao1 diversity was recorded for multiple sclerosis patients relative to controls.

Trimming shortened V by 5 bases and J by 1 base, and 9 bases separated the two germline ends. Germline V gene sequence: CDR1 DFQATT, CDR2 SNEGSKA (reference sequence). This CDR3 has 14 residues. The sequence was collected from a girl aged 5-17 years with multiple sclerosis. The V gene is TRBV20-1, the J gene TRBJ2-6; D is possibly TRBD1 (6 bases). Sequencing was performed on blood. In DNA form, the CDR3 reads TGCAGTGCTCCTCAGGGGTCTGGGGCCAACGTCCTGACTTTC. It is translated as CSAPQGSGANVLTF.